These T cell receptor beta chains were read from a single sample in a study of blood T cells in healthy people across ages. MiXCR, run by TCRdb on the 5' RACE reads, gives a single entry per CDR3 protein. Altogether some 1.6 million distinct CDR3 sequences are present, almost 35% being singletons, with the ten largest covering about 11%. Sequencing was carried out using blood. These receptors originate from a woman aged 25 to 39 in good health. The conserved cysteine and the conserved F or W are not part of the CDR3 here. Fields, in order: CDR3 protein, V gene.

ASSLGLSWDEQF	TRBV5-5
SAWGLAGETQY	TRBV20-1
ASSYDGQGRYEQY	TRBV5-1
ASSLAGGLTYEQY	TRBV7-2
ASSPGLDHEQY	TRBV18
ASSTYTQETQY	TRBV7-2
ASKFWNDGTEAF	TRBV6-1
ASSQGLLGGGSMYEQY	TRBV4-1
SVREGAGAKNIQY	TRBV29-1
SAMSQTHPRETQY	TRBV20-1
ASSPRGTALGTGELF	TRBV5-1
ASSDSIRPTEAF	TRBV6-4
ASSNPGGRGTEQY	TRBV5-1
AISESKGTGNTEAF	TRBV10-3
ASSLGDSGAQPQH	TRBV7-2
ASSYSELEGNEQY	TRBV6-6
ASSVGHWLQFVGYT	TRBV6-1
ASSLASPNGELF	TRBV5-1
AWSVRGPTYEQY	TRBV30
AVRAGGYHEQY	TRBV30
ASSFNRARVEQF	TRBV5-1
ASSDPGLVQDTQY	TRBV2
ASSLRRTNIQY	TRBV28
ASSPAVPPTYEQY	TRBV7-9
ASSLEGRGSNTEAF	TRBV5-4
SVEAGQGNLNTQY	TRBV29-1
ASSSGTSGCGEQF	TRBV7-3
ASSEAPTGDYGYT	TRBV6-1
ASSEVVRESSYNEQF	TRBV21-1
ASTPVGTSNEQF	TRBV6-2/TRBV6-3
SAQRNTDTQY	TRBV20-1
ASSHRRVDTQY	TRBV3-1
ASRGRTGELF	TRBV11-3
ASSPRGGRITDTQY	TRBV28
ASSSQQDTQY	TRBV5-1
SAPLRYEQY	TRBV20-1
ASSTVPGSLY	TRBV7-9
ASSLEGRVPWGGYT	TRBV5-1
AGSDFRERGSNYGYT	TRBV25-1
ASSVAGSAEAF	TRBV9
ASSLDPHGGQY	TRBV5-1
SGLVALTDTQY	TRBV20-1
AISESDRSNGYT	TRBV10-3
ATSSGLIDYGYT	TRBV15
AWSVMGEERY	TRBV30
SARDQTEINTEAF	TRBV20-1
AISSPSGGDNAQY	TRBV10-3
SARLAAYEQY	TRBV20-1
ATSRDATDGYT	TRBV15
ASSLGQGALSGANVLT	TRBV5-5
ASSGGAGAYTDTQY	TRBV2
SASQRGYGYT	TRBV20-1
ASSYSVSGQGRYEQY	TRBV6-2/TRBV6-3
SARDLGEGLNEQF	TRBV20-1
ASSPGTPSETQY	TRBV5-6
AVWPGPGEKLF	TRBV28
ASKGAGDNEKF	TRBV7-3
ASSPENHYEQF	TRBV7-3